Each of the 2 T cell receptor beta chains below was sequenced from the same sample in a study of glioma-infiltrating T cells. TCR alpha and beta CDR3 regions were amplified from RNA using iRepertoire nested multiplex PCR. One entry per CDR3 protein, called by TCRdb with MiXCR from the multiplex PCR reads. The sample holds 100,000 to 150,000 distinct CDR3 sequences; around 23% are singletons and the top ten take roughly 15%. The sample taken for sequencing was glioma tissue, nonneoplastic brain tissue, or PBMCs (not recorded which). The receptor source for this set is a human donor with low-grade glioma or glioblastoma, undergoing nonglioma brain surgery, or in good health (not recorded which).

This clonotype occurred many times. The rearrangement links TRBV20-1 to TRBJ1-2; D unresolved. The CDR3 totals 13 residues. Per the germline V gene, CDR1 is DFQATT and CDR2 is SNEGSKA (reference sequence). Trimming removed 5 bases from V and 8 bases from J, with 18 bases in between. The CDR3 region has the DNA TGCAGTGCTGGTGGAGGAGCCGCCGGGGGCTACACCTTC. This sequence encodes CSAGGGAAGGYTF.

This clonotype was counted ten times or more. This sequence joins TRBV4-1 and TRBJ2-7; D is undetermined. Germline V gene data show CDR1 as MGHRA and CDR2 as YSYEKL. Deletions cut 1 base from V and 1 base from J, with 11 bases between. The CDR3 runs to 15 residues. The DNA of the CDR3 is TGCGCCAGCAGCCAAGGGCTTGTAGTTTCCTACGAGCAGTACTTC. Translation gives CASSQGLVVSYEQYF.